These 28 T cell receptor beta chains originate from one sample sequenced in a study of blood T cells in healthy people across ages. A second PCR of roughly 6 to 12 cycles used a sample-barcoded 5' primer and a J-beta primer mix. TCRdb processed the 5' RACE reads anew with MiXCR; each CDR3 protein has one entry. The top ten hold 30% to 45% of the sample, which has about 640,000 distinct CDR3 sequences, 58% seen once. Specimen: blood. Receptor source: a man aged 55 to 70 in good health.

This clonotype has just a few counts. CDR3 loop: CASSTDRGLGNQPQHF. The CDR3 DNA reads TGTGCCAGCAGCACTGATAGGGGGCTGGGCAATCAGCCCCAGCATTTT. The chain links TRBV28 to TRBJ1-5; 7 bases match TRBD1. The CDR3 sequence is 16 residues long. Trimming removed 6 bases from V and 2 bases from J; junction bases left unmatched: 10. The germline CDR1 and CDR2 sequences are MDHEN and SYDVKM.

The V and J genes are TRBV5-1 and TRBJ2-7, with D perhaps matching TRBD1 (5 bases). The germline V and J ends were trimmed by 2 bases and 4 bases, with 16 bases remaining between them. The CDR3 spans 15 residues. Germline V CDR1 and CDR2: SGHRS, YFSETQ. CDR3 sequence (DNA): TGCGCCAGCAGCTTTCAGGGTTCAACCGGATACGAGCAGTACTTC. Translating gives CASSFQGSTGYEQYF.

The rearrangement links TRBV21-1 to TRBJ2-3; the D segment call TRBD2 is taken from the table without a DNA check. TRBV21-1 is marked as a pseudogene. CDR3 length equals 17 residues. CDR3: CASNKVWRGPLTDTQYF. CDR3 in DNA: TGTGCCAGCAACAAAGTGTGGCGGGGTCCTCTCACAGATACGCAGTATTTT.

This clonotype was recorded once. The chain has TRBV5-5 and TRBJ2-3; weak D call: TRBD2 (7 bases). The CDR3 length is 14 residues. Germline CDR1 is SGHKS and CDR2 is YYEKEE (reference sequence). Trimming took 2 bases from V and 6 from J, leaving 13 bases between them. CDR3 in amino acids: CASSFGGRWDTQYF. The CDR3 coding sequence is TGTGCCAGCAGCTTCGGGGGGCGTTGGGATACGCAGTATTTT.

This clonotype was seen a handful of times. This chain links TRBV12-3 or TRBV12-4 with TRBJ2-7; 9 bases fit TRBD1. There are 16 residues in the CDR3. V dropped 4 bases and J dropped 7; count of bases not matched to a gene: 14. The CDR3 bases are TGTGCCAGCAGTTCATATCCGGGACAGGGTTCACCTGAGCAGTACTTC. Encoded protein: CASSSYPGQGSPEQYF.

V gene TRBV6-6 combines with J gene TRBJ2-5; the D is unclear. Trimming took 7 bases from V and 3 from J, leaving 6 bases between them. The CDR3 loop spans 11 amino acids. Germline V gives CDR1 MNHNY, CDR2 SVGAGI (reference sequence). The CDR3 DNA reads as TGTGCCAGCAAAGTAAAAGAGACCCAGTACTTC. Amino acids: CASKVKETQYF.

The chain carries TRBV5-6 and TRBJ1-2, with 8 nucleotides matching TRBD1. The CDR3 is made up of 14 amino acids. The V and J ends lost 5 bases and 4 bases, in that order; junction bases with no gene match: 7. Germline V gene data show CDR1 as SGHDT and CDR2 as YYEEEE. The CDR3 is CASSLGQGIYGYTF. Written as DNA, the CDR3 is TGTGCCAGCAGTTTAGGACAGGGCATCTATGGCTACACCTTC.

V usage is TRBV6-1 and J usage is TRBJ1-2, with D possibly TRBD1 on 5 matching bases. The CDR3 is made up of 12 amino acids. The ends were cut back, 7 bases at V and 6 bases at J, with 12 bases in the middle. Germline CDR1 is MNHNS and CDR2 is SASEGT. This chain's CDR3 is CASTRVLDGYTF. CDR3 bases: TGTGCCAGCACCAGGGTTCTTGATGGCTACACCTTC.

There are a few counts of this clonotype. V and J are TRBV11-2 and TRBJ2-5; D possibly corresponds to TRBD2 (7 bases). This CDR3 has 14 residues. Trimming took off 3 bases at V and 4 bases at J, with 12 bases between the two ends. CDR1 and CDR2 from the germline V gene are SGHAT and FQNNGV. CDR3 nucleotides: TGTGCCAGCAGCTTCGGGGGGCTGAGAGAGACCCAGTACTTC. Its protein is CASSFGGLRETQYF.

V usage is TRBV5-1 and J usage is TRBJ1-5; D not certain. Trimming left V 2 bases short and J 2 bases short, with 8 bases between. The germline V gene encodes CDR1 SGHRS and CDR2 YFSETQ. This CDR3 is 14 amino acids long. This CDR3 is CASSFEPGNQPQHF. CDR3 sequence (DNA): TGCGCCAGCAGCTTCGAACCCGGCAATCAGCCCCAGCATTTT.

V is TRBV20-1 and J is TRBJ2-1; D unclear. Deletions cut 6 bases from V and 8 bases from J, with 20 bases between. This CDR3 comprises 14 residues. The germline CDR1 and CDR2 sequences are DFQATT and SNEGSKA (reference sequence). CDR3: CSAPLPRAGDEQFF. CDR3 in DNA: TGCAGTGCGCCACTACCCCGGGCAGGCGATGAGCAGTTCTTC.

V is TRBV12-3 or TRBV12-4 and J is TRBJ2-3, with D possibly matching TRBD1 (5 bases). The CDR3 totals 14 residues. V lost 3 bases and J 8 bases, leaving 15 bases between the germline ends. CDR3 in amino acids: CASSFGSLQGTQYF. The CDR3 DNA is TGTGCCAGCAGTTTCGGCAGCCTCCAGGGTACGCAGTATTTT.

This clonotype has just a few counts. The gene calls are TRBV20-1 and TRBJ2-7; D may correspond to TRBD1 or TRBD2 (7 bases each). This CDR3 is 13 amino acids long. Between the trimmed V and J ends, which lost 6 bases and 2 bases, there was a span of 14 bases. Per germline, CDR1 DFQATT and CDR2 SNEGSKA (reference sequence). The CDR3 coding sequence is TGCAGTGCAACAGGGGAGGGGGCCTACGAGCAGTACTTC. Protein: CSATGEGAYEQYF.

This clonotype was detected a few times. CDR3 coding DNA: TGTGCCAGCAGCCTGGGGCGGTCTCTCACTGAAGCTTTCTTT. Its protein product is CASSLGRSLTEAFF. The chain is built from TRBV3-1 and TRBJ1-1; tentative D call: TRBD1 (5 bases). This CDR3 has 14 amino acids. Germline V gene sequence: CDR1 LGHDT, CDR2 YNNKEL (reference sequence). The ends were cut back, 4 bases at V and 4 bases at J, with 13 bases in the middle.

This clonotype was picked up one time. A much more abundant neighbour one base away suggests this may be a read error. The CDR3 reads CASGDRVYEQYF. CDR3 nucleotides: TGTGCCAGCGGGGACAGGGTCTACGAGCAGTACTTC. The J gene is TRBJ2-5, the V gene TRBV6-5; 9 bases map to TRBD1. The end of the DNA fits TRBJ2-7 better, so the J call may be wrong. The CDR3 length is 12 residues. The germline V gene encodes CDR1 MNHEY and CDR2 SVGAGI.

The genes are TRBV20-1 and TRBJ1-1; a possible D gene is TRBD1 (6 bases). The CDR3 consists of 13 residues. Germline values: CDR1 DFQATT, CDR2 SNEGSKA (reference sequence). V shed 6 bases and J shed 6 bases, with 17 bases lying between them. CDR3 residues: CSARPTGSPEAFF. The CDR3 coding sequence is TGCAGTGCCCGCCCCACAGGGAGCCCTGAAGCTTTCTTT.

The chain is built from TRBV9 and TRBJ2-1; 9 bases line up with TRBD1. The length of the CDR3 is 17 residues. The V and J ends lost 4 bases and 6 bases, in that order; junction bases with no gene match: 14. Looked up from germline, CDR1 is SGDLS and CDR2 is YYNGEE. In DNA, the CDR3 is TGTGCCAGCAGCTCCTCCCGCCGGGACAGGGCGTCCAATGAGCAGTTCTTC. This encodes CASSSSRRDRASNEQFF.

On this clonotype itself: The junction departs from germline at one end; a sequencing error may be responsible. The chain carries TRBV5-6 and TRBJ2-7, with 7 bases matching TRBD1. This CDR3 spans 15 amino acids. CDR1 and CDR2 from the germline V gene are SGHDT and YYEEEE. The CDR3 sequence is CASSFGQARAYEQYF. In DNA, the CDR3 is TGTGCCAGCAGCTTCGGACAGGCGAGGGCCTACGAGCAGTACTTT.

The chain employs TRBV19 and TRBJ2-3; D perhaps matches TRBD2 (5 bases). V was trimmed by 3 bases and J by 0 bases, leaving 7 bases between them. This CDR3 contains 14 residues. The germline V gene encodes CDR1 LNHDA and CDR2 SQIVND (reference sequence). For the CDR3, the DNA is TGTGCCAGTAGTATGCCTAGCAGCACAGATACGCAGTATTTT. Translated, it gives CASSMPSSTDTQYF.

V usage is TRBV6-6 and J usage is TRBJ2-7, with a weak D call TRBD2 (5 bases). Germline V gives CDR1 MNHNY, CDR2 SVGAGI (reference sequence). This CDR3 region has 16 residues. V lost 0 bases, J lost 3 bases, and 15 bases lay in between. The CDR3 loop reads CASSYSPHAGYYEQYF. The CDR3 coding sequence is TGTGCCAGCAGTTACTCGCCCCACGCGGGTTACTACGAGCAGTACTTC.

In its sample, this clonotype was seen a few times. The chain is built from TRBV20-1 and TRBJ2-1; 10 bases fit TRBD1. The ends lost 5 bases at V and 4 bases at J; junction bases unmatched: 11. The CDR3 length is 16 residues. Germline loops: CDR1 DFQATT, CDR2 SNEGSKA (reference sequence). DNA of the CDR3: TGCAGTGCTCCGAGACAGGGGGCGCCCAATTACAATGAGCAGTTCTTC. This gives the protein CSAPRQGAPNYNEQFF.

This clonotype was detected only once. The V gene is TRBV11-2, the J gene TRBJ2-1; D is undetermined. This CDR3 has 13 amino acids. In germline, CDR1 is SGHAT, CDR2 FQNNGV. Trimming stripped 5 bases from V and 6 bases from J, with 11 bases between. CDR3 DNA sequence: TGTGCCAGCAGCCCAAACCTCCTCAATGAGCAGTTCTTC. This encodes CASSPNLLNEQFF.

The J gene is TRBJ2-4, the V gene TRBV2; TRBD1 might be the D (6 bases). TRBJ2-7 explains the end of the DNA better; the J call may be wrong. Germline CDR1 is SNHLY and CDR2 is FYNNEI. The CDR3 runs 14 residues. The CDR3 loop is CASSEAGQLYEQYF. CDR3 bases: TGTGCCAGCAGTGAAGCGGGACAACTATACGAGCAGTACTTC.

V gene TRBV18 combines with J gene TRBJ1-2, with D possibly matching TRBD1 (5 bases). Germline V gene data show CDR1 as KGHSH and CDR2 as LQKENI. The CDR3 is 15 amino acids. Trimming removed 3 bases at V and 4 bases at J, with 15 bases between. CDR3 amino acids: CASSPAGAKGYGYTF. In nucleotides, the CDR3 is TGTGCCAGCTCACCGGCCGGGGCCAAGGGCTATGGCTACACCTTC.

A few counts support this clonotype. This chain links TRBV20-1 with TRBJ2-5, with 10 bases identical to TRBD2. J lost 2 bases, V lost 3 bases, and 3 bases had no gene match. The CDR3 totals 14 residues. In germline, CDR1 is DFQATT, CDR2 SNEGSKA (reference sequence). The CDR3 nucleotides are TGCAGTGCTAGGATAGCGGGGGGACAAGAGACCCAGTACTTC. Amino acid sequence: CSARIAGGQETQYF.

This chain uses TRBV20-1 with TRBJ2-7; 8 positions agree with TRBD1. The CDR3 runs to 14 residues. J was trimmed by 2 bases and V by 3 bases; bases with no gene match: 6. Germline values: CDR1 DFQATT, CDR2 SNEGSKA (reference sequence). CDR3 amino acids: CSARVEQGAYEQYF. CDR3 coding DNA: TGCAGTGCTAGGGTCGAACAGGGGGCCTACGAGCAGTACTTC.

The V call is TRBV7-2, the J call TRBJ2-7, with 7 bases lining up with TRBD2. J was trimmed by 0 bases and V by 1 base; bases with no gene match: 6. The CDR3 extends over 16 amino acids. Germline lookup yields CDR1 SGHTA and CDR2 FQGNSA. CDR3 sequence (DNA): TGTGCCAGCAGCTTAGATTACGTAGCGGGCTCCTACGAGCAGTACTTC. This encodes CASSLDYVAGSYEQYF. The complete variable domain, with remaining parts taken from reference TRBV7-2 and TRBJ2-7, reads GAGVSQSPSNKVTEKGKDVELRCDPISGHTALYWYRQSLGQGLEFLIYFQGNSAPDKSGLPSDRFSAERTGGSVSTLTIQRTQQEDSAVYLCASSLDYVAGSYEQYFGPGTRLTVT.

The chain uses TRBV20-1 and TRBJ2-7; 12 bases line up with TRBD1. CDR1 is DFQATT and CDR2 is SNEGSKA in the germline V gene (reference sequence). V trimming: 1 base; J trimming: 3 bases; junction bases outside the gene matches: 13. CDR3 length: 18 amino acids. The CDR3 is CSARGSGTGGLIVYEQYF. CDR3 bases: TGCAGTGCTAGAGGCTCCGGGACAGGGGGCTTGATAGTCTACGAGCAGTACTTC.